This T cell receptor (beta chain) was obtained from a study of shared clonotypes between healthy human individuals. Overall study results and limits: Genetic and exposure-history diversity was limited by the small donor number. Sequencing depth was expected to influence donor clonotype sharing.

Recent acute infections and vaccinations were absent in the healthy HIV-negative adult donors. About this clone: Its target is not known.

Genomic DNA from each subset was divided evenly over several immunoSEQ plates. Using immunoSEQ multiplex PCR, the repertoire was profiled, and TCRdb retains in-frame clones only, with some absent. The table lists 400,000 to 500,000 clones, roughly 78% of them singletons. The junction had 10 bases not matched to a gene; V was cut back by 5 bases and J by 8 bases. The CDR3 loop spans 16 amino acids. Germline lookup yields CDR1 SEHNR and CDR2 FQNEAQ (reference sequence). This chain uses TRBV7-9 with TRBJ2-1; 12 nucleotides agree with TRBD2. Source material: PBMCs. This TCR was recovered from a woman aged 40 to 49 in good health. Some clones in this sample may be carry-over from other donors' samples. The CDR3 is CASSRRLAGEHDEQFF. The DNA of the CDR3 is TGTGCCAGCAGCCGCCGACTAGCGGGAGAACACGATGAGCAGTTCTTC.